This entry concerns a single T cell receptor (beta chain). The data stem from a study of blood T cell repertoires in COVID-19. Study context: COVID-19 samples, acute and convalescent, were from the United States, Italy and Spain. T cells, B-cell-depleted T cells, or PBMCs supplied cDNA or gDNA.

V lost 0 bases and J lost 1, with 14 bases in between. The germline V gene encodes CDR1 LGHNA and CDR2 YNFKEQ. The length of the CDR3 is 17 residues. Data came from immunoSEQ multiplex PCR; TCRdb stores just in-frame clones and leaves some out. The table has 45,000 or so clones, 86% seen once. Sequencing input: peripheral blood. The gene calls are TRBV4-2 and TRBJ2-3; perhaps TRBD2 as D (6 bases). This receptor was obtained from a man aged 35 to 55 with active COVID-19. The CDR3 region is CASSQDGGVWGTDTQYF. DNA of the CDR3: TGTGCCAGCAGCCAAGATGGAGGGGTATGGGGCACAGATACGCAGTATTTT.